The 32 T cell receptor gamma chains below come from one sample, sequenced in a study of γδ T cells in repeated Plasmodium falciparum infection. Gammadelta T cells were flow-sorted from PBMC into Vgamma9/Vdelta2+ and Vdelta2-negative populations for bulk analysis. TCRdb re-called the multiplex PCR reads through CATT. The profile shows approximately 32,000 gamma-chain clones, 1.4% of them singletons. The source material was gamma-delta T cells from blood. The origin of the receptors is a pool of human donors (malaria-infected and uninfected, not separated).

This clone appeared a few times. The chain carries TRGV2 and TRGJ1 or TRGJ2. TCRdb leaves out the J gene; it was filled in here by matching the DNA to germline. Germline assignment: CDR1 EGSNGY and CDR2 YDSYNSKV. The CDR3 runs 13 residues. The CDR3 bases are TGTGCACCTGGGACGGGCCTCCGAGCGAAGAAACTCTTT. Translated: CAPGTGLRAKKLF.

This clone occurred a few times. A far larger clone is just one base off, so this is likely a read error. The sample has other DNA sequences that encode this CDR3 too. This chain connects TRGV9 to TRGJP. No J gene was available from TCRdb, and it was assigned here by a germline match of the DNA. The junction had 8 bases not matched to a gene; V was cut back by 5 bases and J by 4 bases. CDR1 GITISATS and CDR2 ISYDGTV come from the germline V gene (reference sequence). There are 17 residues in the CDR3. CDR3 in amino acids: CALWGISQELGKKIKVF. CDR3 coding DNA: TGTGCCTTGTGGGGTATCTCCCAAGAGTTGGGCAAAAAAATCAAGGTATTT.

On this clone itself: The TCRdb record carries a much larger clone's protein, which differs from this DNA's translation at residue 12; a read error is the likely cause, and the protein listed here is the DNA translation. The V gene is TRGV2; the J gene was not called. Germline V lookup: CDR1 EGSNGY, CDR2 YDSYNSKV. This CDR3 is built from 14 residues. DNA of the CDR3: TGTGCCACCTGGGACGGGCCAGGGATTTATAAGAGACTCTTT. It translates to CATWDGPGIYKRLF.

This clone has a count of ten or more. This is likely an artifact of a read error, given a far larger clone one base away. The same CDR3 arises from other DNA sequences in this sample as well. The genes are TRGV9 and TRGJP. Looked up from germline, CDR1 is GITISATS and CDR2 is ISYDGTV (reference sequence). CDR3 length: 17 residues. The CDR3 DNA reads as TGTGCCTTGTGGGAGGTGGTATCCGAGTTGGGCAAAAAGATCAAGGTATTT. It translates to CALWEVVSELGKKIKVF.

There are a few counts of this clone. The amino acid sequence in TCRdb belongs to a much larger clone and departs from this DNA's translation at residue 12, likely a sequencing read error; the sequence shown is translated from the DNA. The genes are TRGV9 and TRGJP. Since TCRdb gives no J gene, matching the DNA to germline was used here to assign it. The CDR3 covers 17 residues. CDR1 and CDR2 from the germline V gene are GITISATS and ISYDGTV (reference sequence). The CDR3 region is CALWEVKGELGEKIKVF. The CDR3 region has the DNA TGTGCCTTGTGGGAGGTTAAAGGGGAGTTGGGCGAAAAAATCAAGGTATTT.

Judged by abundance, this clone is medium-sized. The chain combines TRGV3 with TRGJ1 or TRGJ2. The germline gives CDR1 VTNTFY, CDR2 YDVSTARD (reference sequence). The CDR3 has 13 residues. Germline trimming cut 2 bases from V and 8 bases from J; bases unmatched to any gene: 9. The CDR3 here is CATWDTQRDKKLF. Written as DNA, the CDR3 is TGTGCCACCTGGGACACGCAAAGAGATAAGAAACTCTTT.

Regarding this clone: The protein in TCRdb stems from a much larger clone and differs at residue 5 from this DNA's translation, likely a read error; here the protein is translated from the DNA. This chain uses TRGV4 with TRGJ1 or TRGJ2. The J gene, absent from TCRdb, was called here by matching the DNA to germline. V trimming: 6 bases; J trimming: 5 bases; junction bases outside the gene matches: 10. The CDR3 consists of 13 residues. From germline, CDR1 is EGSTGY and CDR2 YDSYTSSV. In DNA, the CDR3 is TGTGCCACCTGGAGAGGTGCCCATTATAAGAAACTCTTT. Its translation: CATWRGAHYKKLF.

This clone came up many times. Translating this DNA gives a protein that differs at residue 12 from the TCRdb one, which belongs to a much larger clone; a read error is likely, and the protein shown is this translation. This chain uses TRGV9 with TRGJP. No J segment appears in TCRdb, so it was assigned here by matching the sequence to germline. The CDR3 has 16 residues. Germline V CDR1 and CDR2: GITISATS, ISYDGTV (reference sequence). This CDR3 reads CALWGSKELGKEIKVF. The CDR3 DNA is TGTGCCTTGTGGGGCAGTAAAGAGTTGGGCAAAGAAATCAAGGTATTT.

This clone has only a few counts. The protein in TCRdb stems from a much larger clone and differs at residue 4 from this DNA's translation, likely a read error; here the protein is translated from the DNA. This chain uses TRGV9 with TRGJP. The J gene, absent from TCRdb, was called here by matching the DNA to germline. Germline loops: CDR1 GITISATS, CDR2 ISYDGTV (reference sequence). This CDR3 spans 20 amino acids. CDR3 protein: CALREVDPGPQELGKKIKVF. CDR3 nucleotide sequence: TGTGCCTTGCGGGAGGTGGACCCCGGTCCACAAGAGTTGGGCAAAAAAATCAAGGTATTT.

There are a few counts of this clone. Translating this DNA gives a protein that differs at residue 11 from the TCRdb one, which belongs to a much larger clone; a read error is likely, and the protein shown is this translation. The J gene went uncalled, whereas the V gene is TRGV4. This CDR3 is 13 amino acids long. From germline, CDR1 is EGSTGY and CDR2 YDSYTSSV. The CDR3 spells CATWDNPIYKRLF. The CDR3 nucleotides read TGTGCCACCTGGGATAACCCTATCTATAAGAGACTCTTT.

This clone was seen ten or more times. The CDR3 loop reads CALWEVLGYKKLF. CDR3 coding DNA: TGTGCCTTGTGGGAGGTGCTCGGTTATAAGAAACTCTTT. J is TRGJ1 or TRGJ2 and V is TRGV9. No J segment appears in TCRdb, so it was assigned here by matching the sequence to germline. The CDR3 is made up of 13 amino acids. J lost 6 bases, V lost 0 bases, and 5 bases had no gene match. The germline V gene has CDR1 GITISATS and CDR2 ISYDGTV (reference sequence).

This clone was seen at least ten times. TCRdb has a much larger clone's protein, which differs at residue 12 from the translation of this DNA, likely because of a read error; what is shown is the protein translated from the DNA. The gene calls are TRGV9 and TRGJP. This CDR3 spans 17 amino acids. Germline lookup yields CDR1 GITISATS and CDR2 ISYDGTV (reference sequence). CDR3 nucleotides: TGTGCCTTGTGGGACCCCGCAGCAGAGTTGGGCGAAAAAATCAAGGTATTT. Translating gives CALWDPAAELGEKIKVF.

This clone was picked up many times. The amino acid sequence in TCRdb belongs to a much larger clone and departs from this DNA's translation at residue 3, likely a sequencing read error; the sequence shown is translated from the DNA. The genes are TRGV9 and TRGJP. TCRdb offers no J gene call, so here the DNA was matched to germline to obtain one. This CDR3 is 16 amino acids long. Germline V CDR1 and CDR2: GITISATS, ISYDGTV (reference sequence). This chain's CDR3 is CASWEIRELGKKIKVF. The CDR3, as DNA: TGTGCCTCGTGGGAGATTCGAGAGTTGGGCAAAAAAATCAAGGTATTT.

Many counts were recorded for this clone. This sequence joins TRGV8 and TRGJ1 or TRGJ2. Germline V CDR1 and CDR2: VENAVY, YDSYNSRV. The CDR3 length is 12 residues. J was trimmed by 6 bases and V by 3 bases; bases with no gene match: 5. CDR3 amino acids: CATWDPPYKKLF. The CDR3 DNA follows: TGTGCCACCTGGGATCCTCCTTATAAGAAACTCTTT.

This clone was detected many times. This likely reflects a read error, since a far larger clone is one base away. Other DNA sequences within the sample encode an identical CDR3. The V and J genes are TRGV3 and TRGJ1 or TRGJ2. The J gene was missing in TCRdb and was found by matching the end of the DNA to germline. CDR1 is VTNTFY and CDR2 is YDVSTARD in the germline V gene (reference sequence). With V trimmed by 2 bases and J by 12 bases, 10 bases remained unmatched. This CDR3 spans 12 amino acids. CDR3: CATWDTPLSKLF. For the CDR3, the DNA is TGTGCCACCTGGGACACCCCCTTATCGAAACTCTTT.

This clone was found a few times. TCRdb shows a much larger clone's protein in place of this DNA's translation, and the two differ at residue 7, likely through a read error; the protein shown is translated from the DNA. The J gene went uncalled, whereas the V gene is TRGV8. This CDR3 has 9 amino acids. From germline, CDR1 is VENAVY and CDR2 YDSYNSRV. The CDR3 DNA follows: TGTGCCACCTGGGACAAGAGACTCTTT. Translating it yields CATWDKRLF.

To note about this clone: TCRdb's protein for this DNA is that of a much larger clone and differs from the translation at residue 7, likely a read error; the protein shown is the DNA translation. The V call is TRGV9, the J call TRGJ1 or TRGJ2. Matching the DNA to germline supplied the J gene, which TCRdb does not give. The trim removed 0 bases at V and 3 bases at J, leaving 5 bases unmatched. The CDR3 has 14 residues. Germline V gene data show CDR1 as GITISATS and CDR2 as ISYDGTV (reference sequence). The CDR3 loop is CALWEVLRYYKKLF. As DNA, the CDR3 is TGTGCCTTGTGGGAGGTGTTACGTTATTATAAGAAACTCTTT.

This clone occurred a few times. This DNA's translation differs at residue 5 from TCRdb's protein, which comes from a much larger clone; a read error is likely, and the protein shown is translated from the DNA. The chain joins TRGV9 to TRGJ1 or TRGJ2. Because TCRdb records no J gene, it was assigned here through a match of the DNA to germline. CDR3 size: 13 residues. V lost 6 bases, J lost 8 bases, and 13 bases stayed unmatched. Germline V gene data show CDR1 as GITISATS and CDR2 as ISYDGTV (reference sequence). The DNA of the CDR3 is TGTGCCTTGTGGCAGGGGCGGAGTCATAAGAAACTCTTT. Amino acids: CALWQGRSHKKLF.

This clone was picked up many times. TCRdb's protein for this DNA is that of a much larger clone and differs from the translation at residue 4, likely a read error; the protein shown is the DNA translation. This chain connects TRGV9 to TRGJ1 or TRGJ2. Since TCRdb gives no J gene, matching the DNA to germline was used here to assign it. CDR3 size: 19 residues. CDR1 and CDR2 (germline): GITISATS, ISYDGTV (reference sequence). The CDR3: CALREVHAYYLQNYYKKLF. The CDR3, as DNA: TGTGCCTTGCGGGAGGTGCACGCCTACTACTTGCAGAATTATTATAAGAAACTCTTT.

There are many counts of this clone. This sequence is one base from a far larger clone and is likely a read error. Other DNA sequences in this sample translate to the same CDR3. The chain has TRGV9 and TRGJP. As TCRdb names no J gene, one was assigned here on the basis of a DNA match to germline. The CDR3 length is 17 residues. The germline V gene has CDR1 GITISATS and CDR2 ISYDGTV (reference sequence). With 0 bases clipped from V and 11 bases from J, the junction kept 10 bases outside the gene matches. The CDR3 protein is CALWEVQTELGKKIKVF. CDR3 bases: TGTGCCTTGTGGGAGGTGCAAACGGAGCTGGGCAAAAAAATCAAGGTATTT.

This clone has more than one count but fewer than ten. This DNA's translation and the protein TCRdb lists, from a much larger clone, do not match at residue 15, likely due to a read error; the protein shown is translated from the DNA. The chain joins TRGV9 to TRGJP. The J gene, left out of TCRdb, was set here by checking the DNA against germline. CDR3 size: 18 residues. Germline V gene sequence: CDR1 GITISATS, CDR2 ISYDGTV (reference sequence). In DNA, the CDR3 is TGTGCCTTGTGGGAAATCCCCCAGCCAGAGTTGGGCAAAAAAACCAAGGTATTT. The encoded protein is CALWEIPQPELGKKTKVF.

This clone was detected ten times or more. The V gene is TRGV5, the J gene TRGJP2. This CDR3 has 15 residues. CDR1 and CDR2 (germline): VINAFY, YDVSNSKD. With V trimmed by 3 bases and J by 0 bases, 4 bases remained unmatched. CDR3: CATWDGYSSDWIKTF. The CDR3 coding sequence is TGTGCCACCTGGGACGGATATAGTAGTGATTGGATCAAGACGTTT.

This clone was detected only a few times. The likely explanation is a read error, given a far larger clone one base away. Other nucleotide sequences in the sample specify the same CDR3. Here the CDR3 reads CATWDGGRGKKLF. The CDR3 DNA follows: TGTGCCACCTGGGATGGAGGGAGGGGTAAGAAACTCTTT. This chain links TRGV4 with TRGJ1 or TRGJ2. TCRdb records no J gene; here it was assigned by comparing the DNA to germline. Germline loops: CDR1 EGSTGY, CDR2 YDSYTSSV. The CDR3 covers 13 residues. V shed 1 base, J shed 9 bases, and the junction held 9 bases outside the gene matches.

For this clone: TCRdb's listed protein matches a much larger clone and diverges from this DNA's translation at residue 2, likely through a read error; the protein shown comes from the DNA. V gene TRGV9 combines with J gene TRGJP2. TCRdb supplies no J gene; here it was assigned by aligning the nucleotide sequence to germline. CDR1 and CDR2 (germline): GITISATS, ISYDGTV (reference sequence). The CDR3 spans 13 residues. CDR3: CTLWRRSDWIKTF. The CDR3 DNA reads as TGTACCTTGTGGAGGAGGAGTGATTGGATCAAGACGTTT.

This clone has a handful of counts. This DNA's translation differs at residue 7 from TCRdb's protein, which comes from a much larger clone; a read error is likely, and the protein shown is translated from the DNA. Different DNA sequences within this sample yield the same CDR3. The chain couples TRGV9 to TRGJP. No J segment appears in TCRdb, so it was assigned here by matching the sequence to germline. V was pared by 1 base and J by 6 bases, with 6 bases of the junction left unmatched. Germline V lookup: CDR1 GITISATS, CDR2 ISYDGTV (reference sequence). CDR3 length: 17 residues. The CDR3 reads CALWEVFRELGKKIKVF. CDR3 in DNA: TGTGCCTTGTGGGAGGTATTTAGAGAGTTGGGCAAAAAAATCAAGGTATTT.

This clone appeared a few times. The protein that TCRdb holds for this DNA derives from a much larger clone and differs from the translated DNA at residue 5, which likely indicates a read error; the protein shown here is translated from the DNA. The chain has TRGV4 and TRGJ1 or TRGJ2. Since TCRdb gives no J gene, matching the DNA to germline was used here to assign it. The J segment lost 6 bases and the V segment lost 6 bases, leaving 14 bases of the junction unmatched. CDR1 and CDR2 from the germline V gene are EGSTGY and YDSYTSSV. The CDR3 has 14 amino acids. The CDR3: CATWNPPLTYKKLF. Written as DNA, the CDR3 is TGTGCCACCTGGAACCCTCCTCTAACTTATAAGAAACTCTTT.

Concerning this clone itself: A far larger clone is one base from this, pointing to a likely read error. Other nucleotide sequences from this sample produce the same CDR3. CDR3 bases: TGTGCCTTGTGGGAGGTTGACCCCCCTGGGGAGTTGGGCAAAAAGATCAAGGTATTT. Its protein is CALWEVDPPGELGKKIKVF. J is TRGJP and V is TRGV9. TCRdb gives no J gene; it was assigned here by matching the DNA to germline. Germline V gene sequence: CDR1 GITISATS, CDR2 ISYDGTV (reference sequence). The CDR3 is made up of 19 amino acids.

In this sample, this clone turned up a few times. A far larger clone differs by one base, so this is likely a read error. Other DNA sequences in this specimen translate into the identical CDR3. The rearrangement joins TRGV9 to TRGJP. TCRdb records no J gene; here it was assigned by comparing the DNA to germline. The CDR3 runs to 17 residues. In germline, CDR1 is GITISATS, CDR2 ISYDGTV (reference sequence). For the CDR3, the DNA is TGTGCCTTGTGGGAGCCTCGGGAAGAGCTGGGCAAAAAAATCAAGGTATTT. The encoded protein is CALWEPREELGKKIKVF.

To note about this clone: TCRdb attributes to this sequence the protein of a much larger clone, which differs from the DNA translation at residue 4; a read error is likely, and the protein displayed is translated from the DNA. The V call is TRGV4, the J call TRGJP1. Germline V gene data show CDR1 as EGSTGY and CDR2 as YDSYTSSV. This CDR3 spans 11 amino acids. The J segment lost 11 bases and the V segment lost 9 bases, leaving 9 bases of the junction unmatched. CDR3 sequence reads: CATRHGWFKIF. The CDR3 DNA reads TGTGCCACCCGGCACGGGTGGTTCAAGATATTT.

Concerning this clone: A read error likely explains this, since a far larger clone differs by one base. The sample carries other DNA sequences with the same CDR3. This chain uses TRGV2 with TRGJ1 or TRGJ2. TCRdb offers no J gene call, so here the DNA was matched to germline to obtain one. The CDR3 length is 13 residues. Trimming at V came to 3 bases and at J to 10 bases, leaving 12 bases not matched to a gene. Germline CDR1 is EGSNGY and CDR2 is YDSYNSKV. As DNA, the CDR3 is TGTGCCACCTGGGACCCCCCGGGATACAAGAAACTCTTT. It specifies CATWDPPGYKKLF.

This clone appeared a few times. The TCRdb protein, from a much larger clone, departs from this DNA's translation at residue 4, likely by read error; the protein shown derives from the DNA. The V call is TRGV9, the J call TRGJP. Because TCRdb records no J gene, it was assigned here through a match of the DNA to germline. Germline V CDR1 and CDR2: GITISATS, ISYDGTV (reference sequence). The CDR3 spans 18 residues. The CDR3 is CALREIPQPELGKKIKVF. Written as DNA, the CDR3 is TGTGCCTTGCGGGAAATCCCCCAGCCAGAGTTGGGCAAAAAAATCAAGGTATTT.

Note on this clone: This could be a read error, since a much larger clone is one nucleotide away. J is TRGJP2 and V is TRGV8. Because TCRdb records no J gene, it was assigned here through a match of the DNA to germline. Germline V CDR1 and CDR2: VENAVY, YDSYNSRV. The CDR3 runs 10 residues. Trimming cost V 10 bases and J 9 bases; bases outside gene matches: 5. The CDR3 sequence is CATHNWIKTF. CDR3 nucleotides: TGTGCCACACATAATTGGATCAAGACGTTT.